This is a list of T cell receptor beta chains from one sample in a study of T cells in localized non-small cell lung cancer. TCRdb keeps only in-frame clones here, not all; method: immunoSEQ multiplex PCR. The table has some 50,000 clones, 85% to 90% seen once; the top ten hold about a sixth. Source: PBMCs, taken before any cancer treatment. Receptors originate from a female donor with stage II lung adenocarcinoma. The CDR3 runs from the conserved cysteine through the conserved F or W. D genes are given only for firm matches. Clone size is stated in some rows and not others, as once, few, many or a class when expanded.

TRBV4-2	TRBJ2-3	NA	TRBD2	CASSQRGGQTADTQYF	TGTGCCAGCAGCCAGCGGGGGGGCCAGACAGCAGATACGCAGTATTTT
TRBV5-6	TRBJ1-6	NA	TRBD1	CASSFGRGQSPLHF	TGTGCCAGCAGCTTTGGGAGGGGGCAATCACCCCTCCACTTT
TRBV18	TRBJ2-3	NA	TRBD2	CASRRTSGAVTSTDTQYF	TGTGCCAGCCGGCGGACTAGCGGGGCTGTTACTAGCACAGATACGCAGTATTTT
TRBV6-6	TRBJ1-1	NA	NA	CASTPTWGGTEAFF	TGTGCCAGCACCCCCACATGGGGAGGCACTGAAGCTTTCTTT
TRBV30	TRBJ1-2	NA	NA	CAWSVRPPFAANYGYTF	TGTGCCTGGAGTGTTAGACCCCCTTTCGCTGCTAACTATGGCTACACCTTC
TRBV7-8	TRBJ1-2	NA	TRBD1	CASSYRDSTSGYTF	TGTGCCAGCAGCTACCGGGACAGTACCTCTGGCTACACCTTC
TRBV7-6	TRBJ2-7	NA	NA	CASSQTGGGYEQYF	TGTGCCAGCAGCCAGACCGGGGGCGGCTACGAGCAGTACTTC
TRBV10-3	TRBJ1-2	few	NA	CAISEGEGGYTF	TGTGCCATCAGTGAGGGGGAGGGTGGCTACACCTTC
TRBV19	TRBJ1-1	NA	NA	CASSTAMNTEAFF	TGTGCCAGTAGTACAGCCATGAACACTGAAGCTTTCTTT
TRBV10-1	TRBJ2-1	NA	TRBD2	CASSDTGTREWNEQFF	TGCGCCAGCAGTGATACCGGGACTAGGGAATGGAATGAGCAGTTCTTC
TRBV6-5	TRBJ1-3	NA	NA	CASSYSSLVSGNTIYF	TGTGCCAGCAGTTACTCTTCGTTAGTCTCTGGAAACACCATATATTTT
TRBV10-2	TRBJ1-6	NA	NA	CASSESLRDRSYNSPLHF	TGCGCCAGCAGTGAGTCCTTGCGCGACCGCTCCTATAATTCACCCCTCCACTTT
TRBV11-2	TRBJ1-1	once	NA	CASSYGLGGNGNTEAFF	TGTGCCAGCAGCTACGGACTCGGGGGGAATGGGAACACTGAAGCTTTCTTT
TRBV19	TRBJ1-6	NA	NA	CASNGQGLSNSPLHF	TGTGCCAGTAATGGGCAGGGCCTGAGTAATTCACCCCTCCACTTT
TRBV10-1	TRBJ1-6	few	NA	CASSDGITGSPLHF	TGCGCCAGCAGTGACGGAATAACGGGGTCACCCCTCCACTTT